The clone carrying this TCR beta chain was picked up many times. The data are from a study of response to subunit inactivated influenza vaccine. TCRdb re-called the RT-PCR reads with MiXCR, one entry per CDR3 protein. The sample contains around 470,000 distinct CDR3 sequences, approximately 6.9% of which appear only once. This CDR3 contains 14 residues. V gave up 4 bases and J gave up 3 bases, with 14 bases separating them. The germline CDR1 and CDR2 sequences are SGHKS and YYEKEE (reference sequence). The sequence was collected from a man between 50 and 75 years old who received an inactivated influenza vaccine. The specimen was PBMCs from blood, collected less than 25 months after vaccination. V gene TRBV5-5 combines with J gene TRBJ2-7; tentative D call: TRBD1 (6 bases). The CDR3 reads CASSKGTSGYEQYF. The CDR3 coding sequence is TGTGCCAGCAGCAAAGGGACATCTGGCTACGAGCAGTACTTC. The full variable domain, its missing parts supplied by reference TRBV5-5 and TRBJ2-7, is DAGVTQSPTHLIKTRGQQVTLRCSPISGHKSVSWYQQVLGQGPQFIFQYYEKEERGRGNFPDRFSARQFPNYSSELNVNALLLGDSALYLCASSKGTSGYEQYFGPGTRLTVT.